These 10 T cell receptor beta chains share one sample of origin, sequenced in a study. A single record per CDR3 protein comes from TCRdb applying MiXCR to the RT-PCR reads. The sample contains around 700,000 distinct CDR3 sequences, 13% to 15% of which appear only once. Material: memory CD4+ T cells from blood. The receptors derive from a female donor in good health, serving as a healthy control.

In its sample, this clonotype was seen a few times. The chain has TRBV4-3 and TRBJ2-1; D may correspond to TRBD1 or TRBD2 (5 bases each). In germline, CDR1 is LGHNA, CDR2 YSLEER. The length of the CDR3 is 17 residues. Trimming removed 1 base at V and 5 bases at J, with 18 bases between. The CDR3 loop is CASSQGYGVGAHNEQFF. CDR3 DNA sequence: TGCGCCAGCAGCCAAGGATATGGAGTCGGGGCCCACAATGAGCAGTTCTTC.

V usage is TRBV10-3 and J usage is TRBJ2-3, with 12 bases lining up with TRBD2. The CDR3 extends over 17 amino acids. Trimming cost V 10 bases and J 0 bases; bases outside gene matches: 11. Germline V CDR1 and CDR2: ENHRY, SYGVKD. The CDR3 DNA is TGTGCCACCATGAGGTCGGGGACTAGCGGGAGCACAGATACGCAGTATTTT. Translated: CATMRSGTSGSTDTQYF.

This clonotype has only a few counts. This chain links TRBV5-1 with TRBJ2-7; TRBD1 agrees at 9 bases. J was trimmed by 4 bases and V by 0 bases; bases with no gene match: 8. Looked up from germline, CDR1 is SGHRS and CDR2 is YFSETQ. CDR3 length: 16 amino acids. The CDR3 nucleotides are TGCGCCAGCAGCTTGGCGTCCGGGACAGGGTCGTACGAGCAGTACTTC. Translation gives CASSLASGTGSYEQYF.

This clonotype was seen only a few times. The CDR3 sequence: CASTGRDAGELFF. CDR3 in DNA: TGTGCCAGCACTGGGAGAGATGCCGGGGAGCTGTTTTTT. This chain uses TRBV9 with TRBJ2-2, with D possibly matching TRBD2 (5 bases). V lost 6 bases to trimming and J lost 6 bases, with 12 bases between them. Germline V CDR1 and CDR2: SGDLS, YYNGEE. CDR3 length equals 13 residues.

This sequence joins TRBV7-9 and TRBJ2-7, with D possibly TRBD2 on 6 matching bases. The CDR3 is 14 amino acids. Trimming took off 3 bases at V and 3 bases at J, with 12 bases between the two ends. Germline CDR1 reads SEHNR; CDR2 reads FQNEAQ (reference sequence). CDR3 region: CASSFSGVSYEQYF. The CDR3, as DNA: TGTGCCAGCAGCTTTTCGGGGGTGAGCTACGAGCAGTACTTC. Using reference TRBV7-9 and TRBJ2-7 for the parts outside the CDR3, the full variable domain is DTGVSQNPRHKITKRGQNVTFRCDPISEHNRLYWYRQTLGQGPEFLTYFQNEAQLEKSRLLSDRFSAERPKGSFSTLEIQRTEQGDSAMYLCASSFSGVSYEQYFGPGTRLTVT.

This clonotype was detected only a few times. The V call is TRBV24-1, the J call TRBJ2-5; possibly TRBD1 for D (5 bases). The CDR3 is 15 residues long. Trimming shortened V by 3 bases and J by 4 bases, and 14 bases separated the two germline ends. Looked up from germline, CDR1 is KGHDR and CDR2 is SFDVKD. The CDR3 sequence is CATSDPGGAGETQYF. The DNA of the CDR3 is TGTGCCACCAGTGATCCCGGTGGGGCTGGAGAGACCCAGTACTTC.

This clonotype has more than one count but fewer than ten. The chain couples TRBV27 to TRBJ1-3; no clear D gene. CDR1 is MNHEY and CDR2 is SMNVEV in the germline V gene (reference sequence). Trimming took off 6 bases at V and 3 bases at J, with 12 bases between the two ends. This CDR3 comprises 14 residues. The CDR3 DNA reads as TGTGCCAGCAGGCGAGGAGTCGATGGAAACACCATATATTTT. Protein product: CASRRGVDGNTIYF.

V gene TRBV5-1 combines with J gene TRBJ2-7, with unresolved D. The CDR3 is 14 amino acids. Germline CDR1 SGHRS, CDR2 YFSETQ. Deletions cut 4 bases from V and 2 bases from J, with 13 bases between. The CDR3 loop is CASSVEAPPYEQYF. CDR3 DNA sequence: TGCGCCAGCAGCGTTGAAGCCCCCCCCTACGAGCAGTACTTC.

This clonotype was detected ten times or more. The CDR3 DNA reads as TGTGCCAGCAGTCCAGGACTAGCGGGAAGGTATGAGCAGTTCTTC. This sequence encodes CASSPGLAGRYEQFF. This rearrangement joins TRBV12-3 or TRBV12-4 to TRBJ2-1; 12 positions agree with TRBD2. This CDR3 has 15 residues. V lost 5 bases and J lost 8; bases outside the gene matches: 7.

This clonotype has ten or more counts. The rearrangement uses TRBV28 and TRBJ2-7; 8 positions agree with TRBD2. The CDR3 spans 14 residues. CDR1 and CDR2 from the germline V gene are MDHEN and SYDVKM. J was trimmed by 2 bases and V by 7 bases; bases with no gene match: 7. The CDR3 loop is CASTPPGLAYEQYF. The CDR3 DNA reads TGTGCCAGCACCCCGCCGGGACTAGCCTACGAGCAGTACTTC.